The 20 T cell receptor beta chains listed next were all sequenced from one sample in a study of TIL therapy for anti-PD-1-resistant metastatic lung cancer. This was the immunoSEQ v3 assay. Produced via immunoSEQ multiplex PCR; TCRdb's table is partial and in-frame only. The table shows about 7,500 clones, with less than 85% occurring only once. Sample time point: pre-treatment sample, taken before nivolumab and TIL therapy. Pleural nodules or supraclavicular lymph nodes made up most of the excised metastases sampled. Sequenced material: tumor tissue, taken at baseline. The source of these receptors is a person aged 25 to 79 with non-small cell lung cancer.

The chain recombines TRBV4-1 with TRBJ2-2, with D perhaps matching TRBD1 (6 bases). V lost 4 bases and J 3 bases, leaving 12 bases between the germline ends. This CDR3 has 15 amino acids. CDR1 is MGHRA, CDR2 YSYEKL, per germline. CDR3 in DNA: TGCGCCAGCAGCCCTACGACAGGTTACACCGGGGAGCTGTTTTTT. This gives the protein CASSPTTGYTGELFF.

The CDR3 region is CASSSNARTGETQYF. CDR3 DNA sequence: TGTGCCAGCAGCTCCAACGCCAGAACAGGGGAGACCCAGTACTTC. The gene calls are TRBV7-8 and TRBJ2-5; a weak D match, TRBD1 (6 bases). The germline gives CDR1 SGHVS, CDR2 FQNEAQ. This CDR3 contains 15 residues. V gave up 4 bases and J gave up 5 bases, with 17 bases separating them.

In nucleotides, the CDR3 is TGTGCCAGCAGCATCTACGAGGGGGCAGTGGGCACTGAAGCTTTCTTT. This sequence encodes CASSIYEGAVGTEAFF. The J gene is TRBJ1-1, the V gene TRBV5-6, with 7 bases identical to TRBD1. This CDR3 contains 16 residues. CDR1 is SGHDT, CDR2 YYEEEE, per germline. J gave up 4 bases and V 4 bases, and 13 bases lay outside the gene matches.

This rearrangement joins TRBV7-3 to TRBJ2-3; TRBD2 matches at 7 bases. V shed 6 bases, J shed 0 bases, and the junction held 6 bases outside the gene matches. The CDR3 consists of 15 residues. The germline gives CDR1 SGHTA, CDR2 FQGTGA. DNA for the CDR3: TGTGCCAGCAGGGATGGGACTATAAGCACAGATACGCAGTATTTT. This codes for CASRDGTISTDTQYF.

The CDR3 DNA follows: TGTGCCAGCAGTGAAGATTGGGACGCGAGCTCCTACGAGCAGTACTTC. This sequence encodes CASSEDWDASSYEQYF. The rearrangement links TRBV6-1 to TRBJ2-7, with D perhaps being TRBD1 or TRBD2 (5 bases each). This CDR3 has 16 amino acids. Germline V CDR1 and CDR2: MNHNS, SASEGT. With 1 base removed from V and 0 bases from J, the gap between germline ends came to 13 bases.

This sequence joins TRBV12-2 and TRBJ2-7; TRBD1, the D gene given by the table, was not confirmed from the DNA. TRBV12-2 is designated a pseudogene. The CDR3 is made up of 15 amino acids. As DNA, the CDR3 is TGTGCAAGTCGCTTAGATGGGGACAGTACAAGAGAGCAGTACTTC. Translating gives CASRLDGDSTREQYF.

The chain is built from TRBV5-5 and TRBJ2-1; no clear D. V was clipped by 4 bases and J by 3 bases, with 11 bases between them. CDR1 is SGHKS and CDR2 is YYEKEE in the germline V gene (reference sequence). This CDR3 has 14 amino acids. The CDR3: CASSPWVDYNEQFF. Written as DNA, the CDR3 is TGTGCCAGCAGCCCTTGGGTAGACTACAATGAGCAGTTCTTC.

This clone is large. The genes are TRBV7-2 and TRBJ1-6; 11 bases agree with TRBD1. The CDR3 sequence is 15 residues long. CDR1 SGHTA and CDR2 FQGNSA come from the germline V gene. J lost 6 bases, V lost 5 bases, and 3 bases had no gene match. In nucleotides, the CDR3 is TGTGCCAGCAGCCCCGGGACAGGGGGTAATTCACCCCTCCACTTT. Protein product: CASSPGTGGNSPLHF.

The chain carries TRBV4-3 and TRBJ2-3; weak D call: TRBD1 (5 bases). The V end lost 0 bases, the J end lost 2 bases, and 9 bases lay between the germline ends. The CDR3 spans 15 residues. The germline gives CDR1 LGHNA, CDR2 YSLEER. The CDR3 region is CASSQDWGHTDTQYF. The CDR3 coding sequence is TGCGCCAGCAGCCAAGATTGGGGCCACACAGATACGCAGTATTTT.

V and J are TRBV9 and TRBJ2-1; D may match TRBD1 or TRBD2 (7 bases each). Trimming cost V 3 bases and J 0 bases, with 16 bases left between them. From germline, CDR1 is SGDLS and CDR2 YYNGEE. The CDR3 is made up of 17 amino acids. The CDR3 loop is CASSGGSGGASYNEQFF. CDR3 bases: TGTGCCAGCAGCGGAGGGTCAGGGGGGGCCTCCTACAATGAGCAGTTCTTC.

The chain links TRBV5-6 to TRBJ2-1; D might be TRBD1 or TRBD2, each matching 5 bases. The CDR3 runs 15 residues. Trimming stripped 0 bases from V and 4 bases from J, with 11 bases between. Germline CDR1 and CDR2: SGHDT and YYEEEE. The CDR3 DNA follows: TGTGCCAGCAGCTTGGTACCGGGGACGTACAATGAGCAGTTCTTC. As protein: CASSLVPGTYNEQFF.

This clone was seen a handful of times. The V and J genes are TRBV4-2 and TRBJ2-7; possible D gene TRBD1, 5 bases. This CDR3 contains 14 residues. V lost 4 bases and J 0 bases, leaving 10 bases between the germline ends. Germline V CDR1 and CDR2: LGHNA, YNFKEQ. The CDR3 nucleotides read TGTGCCAGCAGCCCCAGGGTAGCCTCCTACGAGCAGTACTTC. Its translation is CASSPRVASYEQYF.

With regard to this clone: Different DNA sequences within this sample yield the same CDR3. The chain uses TRBV7-9 and TRBJ1-2, with no clear D. Germline lookup yields CDR1 SEHNR and CDR2 FQNEAQ (reference sequence). The ends were cut back, 2 bases at V and 8 bases at J, with 12 bases in the middle. The CDR3 length is 13 residues. CDR3 loop: CASSLLAEQGYTF. The DNA for the CDR3 is TGTGCCAGCAGCTTATTGGCAGAACAAGGCTACACCTTC.

This sequence joins TRBV7-2 and TRBJ2-3; TRBD2 might be the D (5 bases). V lost 2 bases, J lost 4 bases, and 10 bases lay in between. CDR1 is SGHTA, CDR2 FQGNSA, per germline. The CDR3 runs to 14 residues. CDR3 sequence (DNA): TGTGCCAGCAGCTTACACCGGGAACCAGATACGCAGTATTTT. It encodes CASSLHREPDTQYF.

This rearrangement joins TRBV28 to TRBJ2-2; D unresolved. This CDR3 has 14 amino acids. Per the germline V gene, CDR1 is MDHEN and CDR2 is SYDVKM. The V and J ends lost 6 bases and 6 bases respectively, with 14 bases between them. For the CDR3, the DNA is TGTGCCAGCAGCATAACCCCGGCGTCCGGGGAGCTGTTTTTT. Protein sequence: CASSITPASGELFF.

This rearrangement joins TRBV18 to TRBJ2-5; D gene unclear. The length of the CDR3 is 14 residues. The germline V gene encodes CDR1 KGHSH and CDR2 LQKENI. The germline V and J ends were trimmed by 2 bases and 3 bases, with 10 bases remaining between them. DNA of the CDR3: TGTGCCAGCTCACCAAGCCGAGTAGAAGAGACCCAGTACTTC. Protein sequence: CASSPSRVEETQYF.

This clone was detected a few times. This chain uses TRBV2 with TRBJ1-5; the D is unclear. Germline-derived CDR1 and CDR2 are SNHLY and FYNNEI. V was pared by 1 base and J by 9 bases, with 7 bases between. The CDR3 is made up of 12 amino acids. The CDR3 reads CASSEGIRPQHF. CDR3 coding DNA: TGTGCCAGCAGTGAAGGAATTCGGCCCCAGCATTTT.

This chain joins TRBV28 and TRBJ1-1; D is unresolved. CDR1 and CDR2 (germline): MDHEN, SYDVKM. The CDR3 runs 12 residues. Trimming left V 1 base short and J 5 bases short, with 5 bases between. Here the CDR3 reads CASSLFGTEAFF. CDR3 DNA sequence: TGTGCCAGCAGTTTATTCGGGACTGAAGCTTTCTTT.

The genes are TRBV9 and TRBJ2-3; 8 positions agree with TRBD2. Per germline, CDR1 SGDLS and CDR2 YYNGEE. Losses at the gene ends were 1 base for V and 5 bases for J; bases not matched to a gene: 9. CDR3 length: 16 residues. The CDR3 protein is CASSVSAGAVVDTQYF. CDR3 sequence (DNA): TGTGCCAGCAGCGTATCAGCGGGAGCTGTTGTAGATACGCAGTATTTT.

Only a few counts were recorded for this clone. The chain uses TRBV2 and TRBJ2-3; 10 nucleotides align to TRBD1. Germline V lookup: CDR1 SNHLY, CDR2 FYNNEI. V trimming: 2 bases; J trimming: 0 bases; junction bases outside the gene matches: 11. The CDR3 length is 19 residues. Here the CDR3 reads CASSELPSGQGDSTDTQYF. The CDR3 nucleotides are TGTGCCAGCAGTGAACTCCCCTCTGGACAGGGGGATAGCACAGATACGCAGTATTTT.